This T cell receptor beta chain was captured by sequencing in a study of radiotherapy plus CTLA-4 blockade in lung cancer. Findings of the study overall: The study found tumor-derived TCR clones expanded in blood after radiotherapy plus ipilimumab.

CDR1 and CDR2 (germline): SNHLY, FYNNEI. This CDR3 is built from 21 residues. Deletions cut 4 bases from V and 2 bases from J, with 30 bases between. Sequencing used immunoSEQ multiplex PCR; TCRdb keeps in-frame clones, though not all of them. The sample lists 35,000 to 45,000 clones, 72% occurring once. To note about this clone: Its antigen is not identified.

Specimen: peripheral blood, collected from a patient treated with radiotherapy plus ipilimumab. This clonotype was obtained from a human donor with non-small cell lung cancer who had stable disease on radiotherapy plus ipilimumab. The rearrangement uses TRBV2 and TRBJ1-3; the D gene is possibly TRBD1 (5 bases). DNA of the CDR3: TGTGCCAGCAGTGCCCGAGGGCCGGGACGGGGAGGAATCTCTACTGGAAACACCATATATTTT. This translates into CASSARGPGRGGISTGNTIYF.